This is a list of T cell receptor beta chains from one sample in a study of OX40 agonist ivuxolimab in advanced cancers. This table comes from immunoSEQ multiplex PCR, and its TCRdb copy is limited to in-frame clones, with some not included. The sample yields about 83,000 clones, roughly 84% seen once. The sample was CD4+ or CD8+ T cells sorted from blood, taken in a trial of the OX40 agonist ivuxolimab. Receptors were obtained from an adult with an advanced solid tumor such as melanoma, head and neck, liver or kidney cancer. Both conserved end residues are part of each CDR3. The order of the fields is clone size, D gene, V gene, J gene, CDR3 protein, CDR3 DNA. The D gene is left open where the match is weak. Rows may omit the clone size; those that give it use once, few, many or a size class.

clone_size: -
d_call: -
v_call: TRBV27
j_call: TRBJ2-3
cdr3_aa: CASSLSSYTDTQYF
cdr3_nt: TGTGCCAGCAGTTTATCCTCCTACACAGATACGCAGTATTTT

clone_size: -
d_call: TRBD1
v_call: TRBV30
j_call: TRBJ1-1
cdr3_aa: CAWSVPGGSEAFF
cdr3_nt: TGTGCCTGGAGTGTCCCAGGGGGGTCTGAAGCTTTCTTT

clone_size: -
d_call: -
v_call: TRBV4-3
j_call: TRBJ1-2
cdr3_aa: CASSQEGGYTF
cdr3_nt: TGCGCCAGCAGCCAAGAGGGGGGCTACACCTTC

clone_size: few
d_call: -
v_call: TRBV9
j_call: TRBJ1-1
cdr3_aa: CASSTGFSNTEAFF
cdr3_nt: TGTGCCAGCAGTACCGGGTTTTCGAACACTGAAGCTTTCTTT

clone_size: few
d_call: TRBD1
v_call: TRBV27
j_call: TRBJ1-3
cdr3_aa: CASSVTGMANTIYF
cdr3_nt: TGTGCCAGCAGTGTGACAGGGATGGCGAACACCATATATTTT

clone_size: -
d_call: -
v_call: TRBV6-1
j_call: TRBJ1-2
cdr3_aa: CASSDRGYGYTF
cdr3_nt: TGTGCCAGCAGTGACAGGGGCTATGGCTACACCTTC

clone_size: -
d_call: TRBD1
v_call: TRBV30
j_call: TRBJ1-4
cdr3_aa: CAWSAPGTGGEKLFF
cdr3_nt: TGTGCCTGGAGTGCTCCAGGGACAGGGGGGGAAAAACTGTTTTTT

clone_size: -
d_call: TRBD1
v_call: TRBV5-1
j_call: TRBJ2-2
cdr3_aa: CASSLGQEINTGELFF
cdr3_nt: TGCGCCAGCAGCTTAGGACAGGAGATTAACACCGGGGAGCTGTTTTTT

clone_size: -
d_call: TRBD2
v_call: TRBV15
j_call: TRBJ2-3
cdr3_aa: CATSREPGLAGTDTQYF
cdr3_nt: TGTGCCACCAGCCGCGAACCGGGACTAGCAGGCACAGATACGCAGTATTTT

clone_size: -
d_call: -
v_call: TRBV27
j_call: TRBJ2-3
cdr3_aa: CASRPAQGPTQYF
cdr3_nt: TGTGCCAGCAGACCCGCTCAGGGCCCTACGCAGTATTTT

clone_size: few
d_call: -
v_call: TRBV6-1
j_call: TRBJ1-5
cdr3_aa: CASSEAQVYQPQHF
cdr3_nt: TGTGCCAGCAGTGAAGCCCAGGTTTATCAGCCCCAGCATTTT

clone_size: -
d_call: -
v_call: TRBV6-6
j_call: TRBJ1-2
cdr3_aa: CASSYSWGAANYGYTF
cdr3_nt: TGTGCCAGCAGTTACTCTTGGGGGGCGGCAAACTATGGCTACACCTTC

clone_size: -
d_call: TRBD1
v_call: TRBV18
j_call: TRBJ1-3
cdr3_aa: CASSRSGGASGNTIYF
cdr3_nt: TGTGCCAGCTCCCGCTCAGGGGGCGCGTCTGGAAACACCATATATTTT

clone_size: -
d_call: -
v_call: TRBV20-1
j_call: TRBJ1-4
cdr3_aa: CSGAEEEKLFF
cdr3_nt: TGCAGTGGGGCTGAGGAAGAAAAACTGTTTTTT

clone_size: -
d_call: TRBD1
v_call: TRBV18
j_call: TRBJ1-1
cdr3_aa: CASSPLGTGFSNTEAFF
cdr3_nt: TGTGCCAGCTCACCGTTAGGGACAGGCTTTTCGAACACTGAAGCTTTCTTT

clone_size: -
d_call: -
v_call: TRBV6-1
j_call: TRBJ1-1
cdr3_aa: CASINIGMNTEAFF
cdr3_nt: TGTGCCAGCATTAACATAGGCATGAACACTGAAGCTTTCTTT

clone_size: -
d_call: TRBD1
v_call: TRBV7-2
j_call: TRBJ2-1
cdr3_aa: CASSPGQGKIAQFF
cdr3_nt: TGTGCCAGCAGCCCGGGACAGGGGAAAATCGCGCAGTTCTTC

clone_size: -
d_call: TRBD1
v_call: TRBV27
j_call: TRBJ1-2
cdr3_aa: CASRQGFGYTF
cdr3_nt: TGTGCCAGCAGACAGGGGTTTGGCTACACCTTC

clone_size: -
d_call: TRBD1
v_call: TRBV11-2
j_call: TRBJ1-2
cdr3_aa: CASRTVAQGIYYGYTF
cdr3_nt: TGTGCCAGCAGAACAGTGGCACAGGGGATTTACTATGGCTACACCTTC

clone_size: -
d_call: -
v_call: TRBV6-5
j_call: TRBJ1-4
cdr3_aa: CASSYSKGHQEKLFF
cdr3_nt: TGTGCCAGCAGTTACTCGAAAGGGCATCAGGAAAAACTGTTTTTT

clone_size: -
d_call: TRBD2
v_call: TRBV7-2
j_call: TRBJ2-1
cdr3_aa: CASTQWGEGFSYNEQFF
cdr3_nt: TGTGCCAGCACCCAATGGGGGGAGGGGTTTTCCTACAATGAGCAGTTCTTC

clone_size: -
d_call: -
v_call: TRBV7-8
j_call: TRBJ2-3
cdr3_aa: CASSSRGNPTDTQYF
cdr3_nt: TGTGCCAGCAGCTCCAGGGGAAACCCCACAGATACGCAGTATTTT

clone_size: -
d_call: -
v_call: TRBV27
j_call: TRBJ2-1
cdr3_aa: CASSLSHTSFEQFF
cdr3_nt: TGTGCCAGCAGTTTATCCCATACTAGTTTCGAGCAGTTCTTC

clone_size: -
d_call: -
v_call: TRBV7-2
j_call: TRBJ2-7
cdr3_aa: CASSPDREGQYF
cdr3_nt: TGTGCCAGCAGCCCGGACAGGGAGGGGCAGTACTTC

clone_size: -
d_call: TRBD1
v_call: TRBV6-5
j_call: TRBJ2-7
cdr3_aa: CASSYGHRGRDEQYF
cdr3_nt: TGTGCCAGCAGTTACGGGCACAGGGGGCGCGACGAGCAGTACTTC

clone_size: few
d_call: -
v_call: TRBV25-1
j_call: TRBJ1-6
cdr3_aa: CASSELEDSPLHF
cdr3_nt: TGTGCCAGCAGTGAGTTAGAGGATTCACCCCTCCACTTT

clone_size: few
d_call: -
v_call: TRBV6-6
j_call: TRBJ1-1
cdr3_aa: CASSYSTMGPDTEAFF
cdr3_nt: TGTGCCAGCAGTTACTCGACCATGGGCCCTGACACTGAAGCTTTCTTT